The 2 T cell receptor beta chains in this list originate from one sample, sequenced in a study of blood T cell repertoires in COVID-19. TCRdb's copy holds only in-frame clones and misses some; the assay was immunoSEQ multiplex PCR. The sample holds 150,000 to 200,000 clones, nearly 80% seen once. Sequencing used PBMCs or T cells enriched from blood (not recorded which). Source of these receptors: a man aged 55 to 70 who had been exposed to COVID-19.

The chain carries TRBV5-1 and TRBJ1-4; TRBD1 matches at 8 bases. The V gene end was trimmed by 3 bases and the J gene end by 7 bases; junction bases not matched to a gene: 8. The CDR3 totals 15 residues. The germline CDR1 and CDR2 sequences are SGHRS and YFSETQ. The CDR3 sequence is CASSSMTGVGEKLFF. The CDR3 DNA reads TGCGCCAGCAGCTCCATGACAGGGGTTGGTGAAAAACTGTTTTTT.

This chain uses TRBV7-2 with TRBJ2-7, with TRBD2 matching 8 bases. The CDR3 covers 16 residues. CDR1 and CDR2 from the germline V gene are SGHTA and FQGNSA. V shed 0 bases and J 1 base; nucleotides not matched to a gene: 5. The CDR3 nucleotides read TGTGCCAGCAGCTTAGCATCGACTAGCGCATCCTACGAGCAGTACTTC. Amino acids: CASSLASTSASYEQYF.